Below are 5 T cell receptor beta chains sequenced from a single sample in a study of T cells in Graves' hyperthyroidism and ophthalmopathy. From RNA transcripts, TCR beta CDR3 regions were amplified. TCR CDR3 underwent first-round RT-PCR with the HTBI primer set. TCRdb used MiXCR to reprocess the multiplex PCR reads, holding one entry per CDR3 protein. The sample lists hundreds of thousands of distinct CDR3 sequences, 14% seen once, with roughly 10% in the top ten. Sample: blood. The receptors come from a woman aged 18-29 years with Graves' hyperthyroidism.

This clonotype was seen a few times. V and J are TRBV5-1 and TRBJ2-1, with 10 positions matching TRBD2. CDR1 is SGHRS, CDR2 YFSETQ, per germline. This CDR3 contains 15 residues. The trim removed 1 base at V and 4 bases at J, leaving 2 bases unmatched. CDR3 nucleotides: TGCGCCAGCAGCTTGATGACTAGCGGGTACAATGAGCAGTTCTTC. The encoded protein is CASSLMTSGYNEQFF.

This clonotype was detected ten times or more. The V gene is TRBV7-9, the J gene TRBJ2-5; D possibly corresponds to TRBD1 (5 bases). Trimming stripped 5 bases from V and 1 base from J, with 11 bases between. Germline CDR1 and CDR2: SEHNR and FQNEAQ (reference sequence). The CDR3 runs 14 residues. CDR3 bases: TGTGCCAGCAGCCTCTGGGGCAGCCAAGAGACCCAGTACTTC. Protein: CASSLWGSQETQYF.

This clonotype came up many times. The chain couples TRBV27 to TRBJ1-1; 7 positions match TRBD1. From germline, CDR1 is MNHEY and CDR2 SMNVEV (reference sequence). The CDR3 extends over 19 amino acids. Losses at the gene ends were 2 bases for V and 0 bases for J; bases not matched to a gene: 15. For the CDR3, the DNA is TGTGCCAGCAGTTTAAGGGTGTTGGGGACAGACCTATTGAACACTGAAGCTTTCTTT. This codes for CASSLRVLGTDLLNTEAFF.

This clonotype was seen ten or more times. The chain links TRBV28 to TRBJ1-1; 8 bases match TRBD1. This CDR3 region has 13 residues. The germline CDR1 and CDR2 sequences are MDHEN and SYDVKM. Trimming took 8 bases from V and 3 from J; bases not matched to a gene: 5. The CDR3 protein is CASAQGADTEAFF. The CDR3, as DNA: TGTGCCAGCGCCCAGGGGGCGGACACTGAAGCTTTCTTT.

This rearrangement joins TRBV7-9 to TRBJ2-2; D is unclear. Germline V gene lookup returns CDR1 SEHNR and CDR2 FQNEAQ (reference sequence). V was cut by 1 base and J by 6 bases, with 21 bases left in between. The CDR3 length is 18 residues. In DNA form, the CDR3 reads TGTGCCAGCAGCTTAGATGATTTTCGAAGGGTTTTCGCCGGGGAGCTGTTTTTT. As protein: CASSLDDFRRVFAGELFF.